These 10 T cell receptor beta chains came from one sample sequenced in a study of cytomegalovirus exposure and HLA in healthy donors. The PCR had 60 Vbeta and 13 Jbeta primers. Method: immunoSEQ multiplex PCR; TCRdb's copy keeps in-frame clones and lacks some. This sample has 150,000 to 200,000 clones, with less than 80% found just once. The sample comprised PBMCs. The receptors were gathered from a man aged 40-55 years in good health and CMV-seronegative.

This clone came up a few times. V usage is TRBV7-2 and J usage is TRBJ2-1, with 9 bases that match TRBD2. The germline gives CDR1 SGHTA, CDR2 FQGNSA. The CDR3 is made up of 15 amino acids. The V segment lost 3 bases and the J segment 0 bases; nucleotides outside the gene matches: 0. As DNA, the CDR3 is TGTGCCAGCAGCTTTAGCGGGAGCTCCTACAATGAGCAGTTCTTC. Protein product: CASSFSGSSYNEQFF.

The CDR3 bases are TGTGCCACCAGCAGACCTCGGGGGACCAACACCGGGGAGCTGTTTTTT. Its protein product is CATSRPRGTNTGELFF. The genes are TRBV15 and TRBJ2-2, with D possibly TRBD2 on 6 matching bases. Trimming took 2 bases from V and 2 from J, leaving 12 bases between them. The CDR3 spans 16 residues. In germline, CDR1 is LNHNV, CDR2 YYDKDF (reference sequence).

This rearrangement joins TRBV7-9 to TRBJ2-7; D is possibly TRBD1 (6 bases). This CDR3 is built from 15 residues. Germline V gene sequence: CDR1 SEHNR, CDR2 FQNEAQ (reference sequence). The V and J ends lost 5 bases and 2 bases respectively, with 16 bases between them. CDR3 loop: CASSPPDSPTYEQYF. The CDR3 region has the DNA TGTGCCAGCAGCCCTCCGGACAGTCCGACCTACGAGCAGTACTTC.

The chain joins TRBV4-1 to TRBJ1-1; 7 bases are shared with TRBD1. In germline, CDR1 is MGHRA, CDR2 YSYEKL. Trimming cost V 0 bases and J 6 bases; bases outside gene matches: 10. The length of the CDR3 is 16 residues. This CDR3 is CASSQDPETGFAEAFF. The CDR3 nucleotides read TGCGCCAGCAGCCAAGACCCCGAGACAGGGTTCGCTGAAGCTTTCTTT.

The CDR3 sequence: CAISGTGTGVSTDTQYF. The CDR3 DNA is TGTGCCATCAGTGGTACCGGGACAGGGGTTAGCACAGATACGCAGTATTTT. The V and J genes are TRBV10-3 and TRBJ2-3; 10 nucleotides align to TRBD1. J lost 0 bases, V lost 4 bases, and 7 bases had no gene match. The germline CDR1 and CDR2 sequences are ENHRY and SYGVKD. CDR3 length equals 17 residues.

The chain carries TRBV9 and TRBJ2-7; D gene uncertain. Trimming left V 0 bases short and J 4 bases short, with 8 bases between. The CDR3 contains 13 residues. The germline gives CDR1 SGDLS, CDR2 YYNGEE. CDR3 sequence: CASSVGVTYEQYF. The DNA of the CDR3 is TGTGCCAGCAGCGTAGGGGTGACTTACGAGCAGTACTTC.

This clone was seen a few times. This rearrangement joins TRBV7-9 to TRBJ2-5, with 14 positions matching TRBD2. This CDR3 comprises 17 residues. The V and J ends lost 5 bases and 5 bases, in that order; junction bases with no gene match: 10. CDR1 and CDR2 (germline): SEHNR, FQNEAQ (reference sequence). CDR3 DNA sequence: TGTGCCAGCAGCCCGGGGACTAGCGGGAGATATAGTGAGACCCAGTACTTC. This codes for CASSPGTSGRYSETQYF.

The rearrangement links TRBV29-1 to TRBJ2-7; 7 nucleotides line up with TRBD1. The ends lost 7 bases at V and 2 bases at J; junction bases unmatched: 5. This CDR3 has 12 residues. Germline CDR1 SQVTM, CDR2 ANQGSEA. CDR3 DNA sequence: TGCAGCGCTTGGGACAGAACCTACGAGCAGTACTTC. It translates to CSAWDRTYEQYF.

The CDR3 here is CASSLVAGTNEKLFF. The CDR3 bases are TGTGCCAGCAGCTTAGTAGCGGGGACTAATGAAAAACTGTTTTTT. The chain recombines TRBV7-2 with TRBJ1-4; D gene unclear. The V end was cut by 1 base, the J end by 2 bases, with 8 bases between. The CDR3 runs 15 residues. Per germline, CDR1 SGHTA and CDR2 FQGNSA.

The CDR3 bases are TGTGCCAGTACCATGGGACAGGGGGTCTCCTACGAGCAGTACTTC. Translated, it gives CASTMGQGVSYEQYF. V is TRBV19 and J is TRBJ2-7; 11 positions agree with TRBD1. With V trimmed by 7 bases and J by 0 bases, 5 bases remained unmatched. The CDR3 is made up of 15 amino acids. Germline V gene data show CDR1 as LNHDA and CDR2 as SQIVND (reference sequence).